The source of this TCR beta chain is a study of blood T cell repertoires in COVID-19. Study details: The United States, Italy and Spain supplied acute and convalescent COVID-19 samples.

CDR3 size: 15 residues. The germline V gene encodes CDR1 MNHNS and CDR2 SASEGT. With V trimmed by 3 bases and J by 3 bases, 5 bases remained unmatched. Generated by immunoSEQ multiplex PCR, the TCRdb table keeps only in-frame clones and is missing some. The sample carries roughly 220,000 clones, just under 85% recorded once. The cohort comprised adults aged about 18 to 100 years residing in approximately 25 US areas. The rearrangement links TRBV6-1 to TRBJ2-7, with TRBD2 identical over 10 bases. The source is a woman in her 40s with acute COVID-19. Sequences were obtained from PBMCs or T cells enriched from blood (not recorded which). DNA of the CDR3: TGTGCCAGCAGTGAGCTAGCGGGGGACTACTACGAGCAGTACTTC. As protein: CASSELAGDYYEQYF.